What follows are 23 T cell receptor beta chains derived from one specimen sequenced in a study of glioma-infiltrating T cells after dendritic cell vaccination. Using immunoSEQ multiplex PCR, the repertoire was profiled, and TCRdb retains in-frame clones only, with some absent. Among more than 95,000 clones listed, 90% were seen once. The time point is: after dendritic cell vaccination, including at tumor progression/relapse. Specimen: blood, collected after dendritic cell vaccination. These receptors came from a human donor with glioblastoma.

The chain uses TRBV2 and TRBJ1-2, with 9 bases identical to TRBD1. V lost 6 bases and J lost 7; bases outside the gene matches: 6. This CDR3 spans 13 amino acids. Germline lookup yields CDR1 SNHLY and CDR2 FYNNEI. The CDR3 bases are TGTGCCAGCAGAGGACAGGGGAATGGTGGCTACACCTTC. As protein: CASRGQGNGGYTF.

The chain employs TRBV7-9 and TRBJ1-1, with D unresolved. The V end lost 3 bases, the J end lost 4 bases, and 9 bases lay between the germline ends. The germline V gene encodes CDR1 SEHNR and CDR2 FQNEAQ (reference sequence). The CDR3 runs 13 residues. Here the CDR3 reads CASSLVEATEAFF. The CDR3 DNA reads as TGTGCCAGCAGCTTGGTGGAGGCCACTGAAGCTTTCTTT.

This chain links TRBV7-3 with TRBJ2-3; 7 positions agree with TRBD1. The CDR3 sequence is 15 residues long. V gave up 5 bases and J gave up 3 bases; unmatched junction bases: 8. In germline, CDR1 is SGHTA, CDR2 FQGTGA. The CDR3: CASSNPLTGTDTQYF. The CDR3 DNA follows: TGTGCCAGCAGCAATCCCCTGACAGGGACAGATACGCAGTATTTT.

The V and J genes are TRBV29-1 and TRBJ2-1; 15 nucleotides match TRBD2. The V gene end was trimmed by 6 bases and the J gene end by 7 bases; junction bases not matched to a gene: 4. Germline CDR1 is SQVTM and CDR2 is ANQGSEA. CDR3 length: 14 residues. CDR3 DNA sequence: TGCAGCGTGACGGGACTAGCGGGAGGAAATGAGCAGTTCTTC. Its protein is CSVTGLAGGNEQFF.

The CDR3 DNA reads as TGTGCCTGGAGCAAGGGGGCCGTTGGCTACACCTTC. Its translation: CAWSKGAVGYTF. This chain uses TRBV30 with TRBJ1-2, with 7 nucleotides matching TRBD1. The trim removed 3 bases at V and 7 bases at J, leaving 5 bases unmatched. CDR3 size: 12 residues. CDR1 GTSNPN and CDR2 SVGIG come from the germline V gene (reference sequence).

This clone occurred a few times. The rearrangement links TRBV15 to TRBJ1-5; maybe TRBD1 (5 bases). The CDR3 covers 14 residues. Trimming removed 0 bases from V and 4 bases from J, with 7 bases in between. Germline assignment: CDR1 LNHNV and CDR2 YYDKDF (reference sequence). CDR3 coding DNA: TGTGCCACCAGCAGAGAGGGGCAGAATCAGCCCCAGCATTTT. Protein sequence: CATSREGQNQPQHF.

On this clone: The same CDR3 can be traced to other DNA sequences in this sample. V and J are TRBV11-2 and TRBJ2-1; TRBD2 agrees at 9 bases. Trimming cost V 5 bases and J 0 bases; bases outside gene matches: 2. Germline values: CDR1 SGHAT, CDR2 FQNNGV. CDR3 length: 15 amino acids. In DNA, the CDR3 is TGTGCCAGCAGCCGTAGCGGGAGCTCCTACAATGAGCAGTTCTTC. Translated: CASSRSGSSYNEQFF.

This CDR3 reads CASSLSTEPQHF. CDR3 sequence (DNA): TGTGCCAGCAGCTTATCTACAGAGCCCCAGCATTTT. This chain links TRBV7-8 with TRBJ1-5; no reliable D call. Germline V gene data show CDR1 as SGHVS and CDR2 as FQNEAQ. The CDR3 totals 12 residues. V was pared by 2 bases and J by 8 bases, with 7 bases between.

This clone was counted once. At one end, the junction sequence differs from germline, possibly due to a read error. The chain links TRBV6-6 to TRBJ2-7; weak D call: TRBD1 (7 bases). Per the germline V gene, CDR1 is MNHNY and CDR2 is SVGAGI (reference sequence). The CDR3 runs to 11 residues. CDR3 residues: CASGGTAYRVF. The DNA for the CDR3 is TGTGCCAGCGGAGGGACAGCCTATCGGGTCTTC.

V is TRBV6-5 and J is TRBJ2-2; TRBD1 matches at 7 bases. Germline V gene data show CDR1 as MNHEY and CDR2 as SVGAGI. V shed 7 bases and J 5 bases; nucleotides not matched to a gene: 10. This CDR3 region has 15 residues. The CDR3 is CASKSGTELTGELFF. The DNA for the CDR3 is TGTGCCAGCAAGTCGGGGACAGAATTGACCGGGGAGCTGTTTTTT.

The rearrangement uses TRBV4-1 and TRBJ2-2, with 10 bases lining up with TRBD1. The CDR3 length is 17 residues. CDR1 MGHRA and CDR2 YSYEKL come from the germline V gene. V lost 4 bases and J lost 3; bases outside the gene matches: 8. Written as DNA, the CDR3 is TGCGCCAGCAGCCGAAGTTTAGGACAGGGGGACACCGGGGAGCTGTTTTTT. It yields the protein CASSRSLGQGDTGELFF.

This chain connects TRBV11-3 to TRBJ2-3; the D gene is possibly TRBD2 (5 bases). V dropped 5 bases and J dropped 0 bases, with 15 bases sitting between them. CDR1 SGHNT and CDR2 YENEEA come from the germline V gene. The CDR3 loop spans 16 amino acids. The CDR3 region has the DNA TGTGCCAGCAGCCCTCTCGACTACTACAGCACAGATACGCAGTATTTT. This codes for CASSPLDYYSTDTQYF.

CDR3 sequence reads: CASSGEETQYF. The CDR3 DNA sequence: TGTGCCAGCAGCGGAGAAGAGACCCAGTACTTC. This rearrangement joins TRBV9 to TRBJ2-5, with D uncertain. The germline V and J ends were trimmed by 3 bases and 3 bases, with 3 bases remaining between them. The CDR3 consists of 11 residues. The germline V gene encodes CDR1 SGDLS and CDR2 YYNGEE.

With regard to this clone: The sample has other DNA sequences that encode this CDR3 too. The J gene is TRBJ2-3, the V gene TRBV30, with TRBD2 matching 10 bases. Germline V gives CDR1 GTSNPN, CDR2 SVGIG (reference sequence). This CDR3 has 15 amino acids. V trimming: 0 bases; J trimming: 5 bases; junction bases outside the gene matches: 5. CDR3 in DNA: TGTGCCTGGAGTGTAGGGCTAGCGGGAGTAGATACGCAGTATTTT. It is translated as CAWSVGLAGVDTQYF.

The V call is TRBV4-1, the J call TRBJ1-2, with D possibly being TRBD1 (5 bases). V was cut by 0 bases and J by 3 bases, with 11 bases left in between. The V gene's germline CDR1 is MGHRA and CDR2 YSYEKL. The CDR3 is 15 residues long. The CDR3 spells CASSQEQAHHYGYTF. The DNA of the CDR3 is TGCGCCAGCAGCCAAGAACAGGCACACCACTATGGCTACACCTTC.

This chain uses TRBV11-2 with TRBJ1-3; D not certain. In germline, CDR1 is SGHAT, CDR2 FQNNGV. Between the trimmed V and J ends, which lost 5 bases and 4 bases, there was a span of 6 bases. The CDR3 consists of 12 residues. This chain's CDR3 is CASSPQGNTIYF. In DNA form, the CDR3 reads TGTGCCAGCAGCCCACAGGGAAACACCATATATTTT. Full variable domain (outside the CDR3, taken from reference TRBV11-2 and TRBJ1-3): EAGVAQSPRYKIIEKRQSVAFWCNPISGHATLYWYQQILGQGPKLLIQFQNNGVVDDSQLPKDRFSAERLKGVDSTLKIQPAKLEDSAVYLCASSPQGNTIYFGEGSWLTVV.

This chain connects TRBV11-2 to TRBJ1-2; 7 bases are shared with TRBD1. Trimming removed 4 bases from V and 4 bases from J; junction bases left unmatched: 3. The CDR3 runs to 13 residues. CDR1 is SGHAT and CDR2 is FQNNGV in the germline V gene. In nucleotides, the CDR3 is TGTGCCAGCAGCTGGGGGGACAGCTATGGCTACACCTTC. Encoded protein: CASSWGDSYGYTF. The whole variable domain, remainder taken from reference TRBV11-2 and TRBJ1-2, is EAGVAQSPRYKIIEKRQSVAFWCNPISGHATLYWYQQILGQGPKLLIQFQNNGVVDDSQLPKDRFSAERLKGVDSTLKIQPAKLEDSAVYLCASSWGDSYGYTFGSGTRLTVV.

The chain employs TRBV30 and TRBJ1-5; D ambiguous. Trimming removed 3 bases at V and 2 bases at J, with 8 bases between. The CDR3 totals 13 residues. The V gene's germline CDR1 is GTSNPN and CDR2 SVGIG (reference sequence). The CDR3 protein is CAWSSPGNQPQHF. CDR3 DNA sequence: TGTGCCTGGAGCAGTCCTGGCAATCAGCCCCAGCATTTT.

V and J are TRBV19 and TRBJ1-2; tentatively, D is TRBD1 (6 bases). V was shortened by 6 bases and J by 4 bases, with 21 bases between the two germline ends. Germline V gene data show CDR1 as LNHDA and CDR2 as SQIVND (reference sequence). The CDR3 sequence is 16 residues long. CDR3 amino acids: CASRSPVAQGPYGYTF. CDR3 coding DNA: TGTGCCAGTAGGTCCCCGGTGGCACAGGGACCCTATGGCTACACCTTC.

J is TRBJ1-3 and V is TRBV7-2, with D tentatively TRBD1 (5 bases). There are 14 residues in the CDR3. V was shortened by 2 bases and J by 9 bases, with 14 bases between the two germline ends. Germline CDR1 reads SGHTA; CDR2 reads FQGNSA. The CDR3 DNA reads as TGTGCCAGCAGCTTATGGTACGACAGCCCCACCATATATTTT. Amino acid sequence: CASSLWYDSPTIYF.

The chain carries TRBV7-9 and TRBJ2-5; D possibly corresponds to TRBD2 (6 bases). Trimming removed 2 bases at V and 7 bases at J, with 8 bases between. Germline V gives CDR1 SEHNR, CDR2 FQNEAQ (reference sequence). CDR3 length: 12 amino acids. The CDR3, as DNA: TGTGCCAGCAGCTTACAGGAGGGGACCCAGTACTTC. Its protein product is CASSLQEGTQYF.

The chain employs TRBV25-1 and TRBJ1-4; 7 bases are shared with TRBD1. J gave up 5 bases and V 8 bases, and 2 bases lay outside the gene matches. The CDR3 sequence is 12 residues long. Germline lookup yields CDR1 MGHDK and CDR2 SYGVNS. CDR3 DNA sequence: TGTGCCAGCCGGGACAGAAATGAAAAACTGTTTTTT. It yields the protein CASRDRNEKLFF.

The chain combines TRBV7-2 with TRBJ1-2; 11 positions agree with TRBD1. Germline V gene data show CDR1 as SGHTA and CDR2 as FQGNSA. V dropped 1 base and J dropped 0; count of bases not matched to a gene: 4. The CDR3 is made up of 17 amino acids. CDR3 bases: TGTGCCAGCAGCTTAGGAGGGACAGGGGGGGCTAACTATGGCTACACCTTC. It specifies CASSLGGTGGANYGYTF.